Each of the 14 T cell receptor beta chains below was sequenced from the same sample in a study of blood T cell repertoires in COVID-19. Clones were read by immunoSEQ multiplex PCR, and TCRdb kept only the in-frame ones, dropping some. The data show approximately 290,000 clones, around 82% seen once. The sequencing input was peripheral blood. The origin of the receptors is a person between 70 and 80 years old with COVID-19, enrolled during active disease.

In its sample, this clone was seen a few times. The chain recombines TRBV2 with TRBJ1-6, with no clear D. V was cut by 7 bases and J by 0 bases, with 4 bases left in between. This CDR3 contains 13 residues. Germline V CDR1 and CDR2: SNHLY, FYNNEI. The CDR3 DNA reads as TGTGCCAGCACTAGCTCCTATAATTCACCCCTCCACTTT. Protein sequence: CASTSSYNSPLHF.

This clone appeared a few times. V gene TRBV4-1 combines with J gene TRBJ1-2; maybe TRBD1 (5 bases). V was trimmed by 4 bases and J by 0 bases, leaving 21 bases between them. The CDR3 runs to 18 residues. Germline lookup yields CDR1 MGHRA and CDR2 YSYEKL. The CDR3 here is CASSPLGVSRPSNYGYTF. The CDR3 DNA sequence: TGCGCCAGCAGCCCGCTAGGGGTTAGCAGACCCTCTAACTATGGCTACACCTTC.

The CDR3 nucleotides read TGTGCCAGCAGCTTCGGAGGACAAGAGACCCAGTACTTC. It is translated as CASSFGGQETQYF. The rearrangement uses TRBV5-6 and TRBJ2-5, with a tentative D call TRBD2 (5 bases). V was cut by 2 bases and J by 2 bases, with 7 bases left in between. This CDR3 spans 13 amino acids. Germline loops: CDR1 SGHDT, CDR2 YYEEEE.

In nucleotides, the CDR3 is TGCGCCAGCAGCCCGGCATCCGGGGGTGCTGAAGCTTTCTTT. Protein sequence: CASSPASGGAEAFF. The rearrangement uses TRBV4-3 and TRBJ1-1; the D gene is possibly TRBD1 (5 bases). Trimming stripped 4 bases from V and 6 bases from J, with 15 bases between. Germline-derived CDR1 and CDR2 are LGHNA and YSLEER. The CDR3 sequence is 14 residues long.

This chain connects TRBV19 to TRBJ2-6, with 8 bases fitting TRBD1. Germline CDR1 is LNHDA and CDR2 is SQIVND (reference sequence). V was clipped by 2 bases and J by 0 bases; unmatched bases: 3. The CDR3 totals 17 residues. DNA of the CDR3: TGTGCCAGTAGTATACAGGGGGCTGGCTCTGGGGCCAACGTCCTGACTTTC. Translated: CASSIQGAGSGANVLTF.

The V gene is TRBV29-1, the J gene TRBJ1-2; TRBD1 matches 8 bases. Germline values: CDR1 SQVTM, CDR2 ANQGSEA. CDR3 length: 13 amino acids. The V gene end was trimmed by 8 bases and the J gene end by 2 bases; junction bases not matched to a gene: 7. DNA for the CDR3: TGCAGCACAACAGGGGGACTAAACTATGGCTACACCTTC. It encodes CSTTGGLNYGYTF.

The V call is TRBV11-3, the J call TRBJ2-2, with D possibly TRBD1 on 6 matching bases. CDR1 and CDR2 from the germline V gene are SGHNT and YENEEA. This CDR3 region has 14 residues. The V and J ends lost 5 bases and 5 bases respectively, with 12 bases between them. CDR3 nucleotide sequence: TGTGCCAGCAGCGCGATGGACAGAACCGGGGAGCTGTTTTTT. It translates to CASSAMDRTGELFF.

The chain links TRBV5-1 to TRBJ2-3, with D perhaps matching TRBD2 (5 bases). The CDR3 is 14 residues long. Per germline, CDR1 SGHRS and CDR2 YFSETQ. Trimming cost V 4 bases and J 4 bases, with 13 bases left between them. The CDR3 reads CASSQGLFPDTQYF. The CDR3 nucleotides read TGCGCCAGCAGCCAAGGACTTTTCCCAGATACGCAGTATTTT. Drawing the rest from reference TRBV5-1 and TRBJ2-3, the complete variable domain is KAGVTQTPRYLIKTRGQQVTLSCSPISGHRSVSWYQQTPGQGLQFLFEYFSETQRNKGNFPGRFSGRQFSNSRSEMNVSTLELGDSALYLCASSQGLFPDTQYFGPGTRLTVL.

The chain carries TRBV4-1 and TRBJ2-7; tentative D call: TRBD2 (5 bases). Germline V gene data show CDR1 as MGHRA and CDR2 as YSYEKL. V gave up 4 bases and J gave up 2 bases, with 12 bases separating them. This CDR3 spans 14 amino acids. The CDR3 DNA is TGCGCCAGCAGCCCCGTCGGGGATCCCTACGAGCAGTACTTC. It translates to CASSPVGDPYEQYF.

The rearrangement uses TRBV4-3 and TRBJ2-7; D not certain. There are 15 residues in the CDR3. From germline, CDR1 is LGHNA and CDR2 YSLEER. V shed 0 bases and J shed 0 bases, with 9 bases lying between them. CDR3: CASSQESVSSYEQYF. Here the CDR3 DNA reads TGCGCCAGCAGCCAAGAATCAGTCTCCTCCTACGAGCAGTACTTC.

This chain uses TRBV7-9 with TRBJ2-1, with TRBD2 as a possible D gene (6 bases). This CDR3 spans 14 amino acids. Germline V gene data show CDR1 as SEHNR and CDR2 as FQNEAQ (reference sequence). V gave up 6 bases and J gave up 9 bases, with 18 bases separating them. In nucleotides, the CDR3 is TGTGCCAGCAGAAATGGGACTTTAATGGGTGAGCAGTTCTTC. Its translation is CASRNGTLMGEQFF.

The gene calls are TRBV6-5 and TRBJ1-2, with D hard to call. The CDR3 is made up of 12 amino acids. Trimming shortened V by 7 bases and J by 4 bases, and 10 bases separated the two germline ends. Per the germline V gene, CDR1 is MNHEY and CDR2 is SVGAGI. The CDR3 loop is CASKNGLYGYTF. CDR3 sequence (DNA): TGTGCCAGCAAAAATGGGCTCTATGGCTACACCTTC.

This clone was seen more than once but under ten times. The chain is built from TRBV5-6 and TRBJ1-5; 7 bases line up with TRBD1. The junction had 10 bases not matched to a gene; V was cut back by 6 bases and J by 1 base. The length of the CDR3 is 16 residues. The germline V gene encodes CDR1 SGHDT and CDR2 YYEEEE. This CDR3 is CASNKQGQLSNQPQHF. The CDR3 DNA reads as TGTGCCAGCAATAAACAGGGGCAACTGAGCAATCAGCCCCAGCATTTT.

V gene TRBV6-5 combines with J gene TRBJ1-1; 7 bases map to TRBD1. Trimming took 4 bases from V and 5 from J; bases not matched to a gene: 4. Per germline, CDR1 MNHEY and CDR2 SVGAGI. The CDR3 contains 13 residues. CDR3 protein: CASSFTGATEAFF. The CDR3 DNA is TGTGCCAGCAGTTTTACAGGGGCGACTGAAGCTTTCTTT.